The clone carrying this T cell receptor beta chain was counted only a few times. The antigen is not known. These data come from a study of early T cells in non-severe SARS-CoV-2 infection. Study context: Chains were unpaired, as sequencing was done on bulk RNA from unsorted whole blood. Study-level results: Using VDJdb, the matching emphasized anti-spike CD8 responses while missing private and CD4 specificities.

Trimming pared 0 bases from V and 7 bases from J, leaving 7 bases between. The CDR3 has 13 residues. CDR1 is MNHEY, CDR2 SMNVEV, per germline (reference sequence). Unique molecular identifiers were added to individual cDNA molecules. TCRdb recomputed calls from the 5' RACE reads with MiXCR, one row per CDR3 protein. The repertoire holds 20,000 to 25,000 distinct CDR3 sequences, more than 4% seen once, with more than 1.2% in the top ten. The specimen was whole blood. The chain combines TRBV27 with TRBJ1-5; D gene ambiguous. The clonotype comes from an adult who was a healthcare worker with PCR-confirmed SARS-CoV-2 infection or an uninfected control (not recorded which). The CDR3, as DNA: TGTGCCAGCAGTTTATCGTGGGAACAGCCCCAGCATTTT. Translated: CASSLSWEQPQHF.